Listed below are T cell receptor beta chains from one sample, sequenced in a study of blood T cell repertoires in COVID-19. Data came from immunoSEQ multiplex PCR; TCRdb stores just in-frame clones and leaves some out. The sample records approximately 60,000 clones, 70% to 85% being singletons. Sequenced input: peripheral blood. The origin of the receptors is a man in his sixties with acute or convalescent COVID-19. Both conserved end residues are part of each CDR3. D genes are given only for firm matches. Clone size, where shown, is once, few, many, or a class for clones that have expanded.

d_gene	abundance	v_gene	j_gene	CDR3aa	CDR3nt
TRBD2	NA	TRBV9	TRBJ2-7	CASSVGASRGGEQYF	TGTGCCAGCAGCGTAGGAGCCTCACGGGGGGGCGAGCAGTACTTC
TRBD1	NA	TRBV3-1/TRBV3-2	TRBJ2-7	CASSPGQGPYEQYF	TGTGCCAGCAGCCCCGGACAGGGACCCTACGAGCAGTACTTC
NA	once	TRBV4-2	TRBJ2-7	CASSRRADRDSYEQYF	TGTGCCAGCAGTCGAAGGGCCGACAGAGATAGCTACGAGCAGTACTTC
NA	NA	TRBV5-4	TRBJ2-1	CASSSPRSSYNEQFF	TGTGCCAGCAGCTCCCCTAGGAGCTCCTACAATGAGCAGTTCTTC
NA	NA	TRBV13	TRBJ2-7	CASSSRGPFHEQYF	TGTGCCAGCAGCTCAAGGGGTCCGTTCCACGAGCAGTACTTC
TRBD2	NA	TRBV28	TRBJ2-1	CASSSGTSGSYNEQFF	TGTGCCAGCAGTAGCGGGACTAGCGGTTCCTACAATGAGCAGTTCTTC
TRBD2	once	TRBV5-1	TRBJ2-3	CASSRMISGTSTDTQYF	TGCGCCAGCAGCCGAATGATTAGCGGGACCAGCACAGATACGCAGTATTTT
NA	NA	TRBV19	TRBJ2-1	CASSLRGEQFF	TGTGCCAGTAGTTTACGAGGGGAGCAGTTCTTC
NA	NA	TRBV19	TRBJ2-1	CASSAGPVEDEQFF	TGTGCCAGTAGTGCGGGACCGGTCGAGGATGAGCAGTTCTTC
NA	NA	TRBV5-1	TRBJ2-3	CASSLTPGGQLTDTQYF	TGCGCCAGCAGCTTGACTCCCGGCGGGCAACTCACAGATACGCAGTATTTT
NA	NA	TRBV29-1	TRBJ2-1	CSVGRQYNEQFF	TGCAGCGTTGGGCGACAGTACAATGAGCAGTTCTTC
TRBD1	NA	TRBV6-5	TRBJ2-2	CASNHGAGGIRELFF	TGTGCCAGCAATCACGGGGCAGGGGGAATCAGGGAGCTGTTTTTT
NA	NA	TRBV7-8	TRBJ2-3	CASSPGPYPQYF	TGTGCCAGCAGCCCAGGCCCATATCCGCAGTATTTT
NA	few	TRBV9	TRBJ2-7	CASSVDKYFYEQYF	TGTGCCAGCAGCGTCGACAAGTACTTCTACGAGCAGTACTTC
NA	few	TRBV10-1	TRBJ1-2	CASSESRLDGYTF	TGCGCCAGCAGTGAGAGCCGTTTAGATGGCTACACCTTC
NA	NA	TRBV7-9	TRBJ1-1	CASSLPRRGEAFF	TGTGCCAGCAGCTTACCTCGGCGGGGGGAAGCTTTCTTT
NA	NA	TRBV28	TRBJ2-3	CASNRDSRTDTQYF	TGTGCCAGCAACCGGGACTCCCGCACAGATACGCAGTATTTT
TRBD2	NA	TRBV14	TRBJ2-1	CASSHRLAGTYNEQFF	TGTGCCAGCAGCCACCGACTAGCAGGGACCTACAATGAGCAGTTCTTC
TRBD2	NA	TRBV14	TRBJ2-6	CASSQDPRKLGEREVFSGANVLTF	TGTGCCAGCAGCCAAGACCCTAGGAAGTTGGGCGAGCGGGAGGTATTTTCTGGGGCCAACGTCCTGACTTTC
TRBD2	NA	TRBV2	TRBJ2-1	CASNLLAGGTRNEQFF	TGTGCCAGCAACTTACTAGCGGGTGGTACTAGAAATGAGCAGTTCTTC
NA	NA	TRBV29-1	TRBJ2-4	CSVATGGGGIQYF	TGCAGCGTTGCGACCGGGGGCGGGGGCATTCAGTACTTC
NA	NA	TRBV28	TRBJ2-4	CASSFAGLAKNIQYF	TGTGCCAGCAGTTTCGCGGGACTAGCCAAAAACATTCAGTACTTC
NA	NA	TRBV4-1	TRBJ2-2	CASSLTQGTGELFF	TGCGCCAGCAGCCTCACCCAGGGGACCGGGGAGCTGTTTTTT
TRBD1	once	TRBV3-1/TRBV3-2	TRBJ1-1	CASSQASGTAEAFF	TGTGCCAGCAGCCAAGCATCAGGGACAGCTGAAGCTTTCTTT
TRBD1	NA	TRBV6-5	TRBJ2-3	CASSYIQGADTQYF	TGTGCCAGCAGTTACATACAGGGGGCAGATACGCAGTATTTT
TRBD1	NA	TRBV10-3	TRBJ2-1	CAISDEQGANEQFF	TGTGCCATCAGTGACGAACAGGGGGCCAATGAGCAGTTCTTC
NA	NA	TRBV5-6	TRBJ1-1	CASSPQGPEYTEAFF	TGTGCCAGCAGCCCTCAGGGGCCTGAATACACTGAAGCTTTCTTT
TRBD1	NA	TRBV6-2/TRBV6-3	TRBJ2-1	CASSTTGGSLNEQFF	TGTGCCAGCAGCACCACAGGGGGCTCATTGAATGAGCAGTTCTTC
NA	NA	TRBV18	TRBJ2-3	CASSPRAGSADTQYF	TGTGCCAGCTCACCACGGGCGGGAAGTGCAGATACGCAGTATTTT
NA	NA	TRBV19	TRBJ2-3	CASSNPITDTQYF	TGTGCCAGTAGTAATCCTATCACAGATACGCAGTATTTT
TRBD2	NA	TRBV5-1	TRBJ2-1	CASRRTSGNEQFF	TGCGCCAGCAGGAGGACTAGCGGGAATGAGCAGTTCTTC
NA	NA	TRBV7-8	TRBJ2-5	CASSLASPGGAETQYF	TGTGCCAGCAGCTTAGCGTCCCCAGGTGGGGCGGAGACCCAGTACTTC
NA	NA	TRBV19	TRBJ1-2	CASSPDRNYGYTF	TGTGCCAGTAGTCCAGACAGAAACTATGGCTACACCTTC
NA	once	TRBV28	TRBJ1-1	CASARSMNTEAFF	TGTGCCAGCGCACGGAGCATGAACACTGAAGCTTTCTTT
NA	NA	TRBV27	TRBJ2-3	CASSSHLTQLGRGTDTQYF	TGTGCCAGCAGTTCTCACCTTACCCAACTAGGGCGTGGGACAGATACGCAGTATTTT
NA	once	TRBV10-3	TRBJ1-3	CAIGGIGNTIYF	TGTGCCATCGGGGGGATCGGAAACACCATATATTTT
NA	NA	TRBV28	TRBJ1-5	CASSLYTSNQPQHF	TGTGCCAGCAGTTTGTACACCAGCAATCAGCCCCAGCATTTT
TRBD1	NA	TRBV6-7	TRBJ2-7	CASSYSNSGTGTYEQYF	TGTGCCAGCAGTTACTCAAATTCCGGGACAGGGACTTACGAGCAGTACTTC
TRBD1	NA	TRBV10-3	TRBJ2-3	CAISESRTGGKREPPDTQYF	TGTGCCATCAGTGAGTCAAGGACAGGGGGAAAGCGGGAGCCCCCAGATACGCAGTATTTT
TRBD2	NA	TRBV3-1/TRBV3-2	TRBJ2-1	CASSQRSGANEQFF	TGTGCCAGCAGCCAACGTAGCGGGGCTAATGAGCAGTTCTTC
NA	NA	TRBV5-1	TRBJ1-1	CASSFTGAPDTEAFF	TGCGCCAGCAGCTTCACGGGAGCCCCAGACACTGAAGCTTTCTTT
NA	NA	TRBV20-1	TRBJ2-4	CSGPRDSKYF	TGCAGTGGCCCCCGGGACTCTAAGTACTTC
NA	NA	TRBV21-1	TRBJ1-2	CARQGASTF	TGTGCCAGACAGGGGGCGAGCACCTTC
NA	NA	TRBV3-1/TRBV3-2	TRBJ1-2	CASSQLGGTHGYTF	TGTGCCAGCAGCCAACTCGGGGGAACTCATGGCTACACCTTC
NA	NA	TRBV10-2	TRBJ2-7	CASIREPTGSRDEQYF	TGCGCCAGCATCCGCGAACCTACGGGGAGCCGCGACGAGCAGTACTTC
TRBD1	NA	TRBV11-2	TRBJ2-7	CASRAGTESYEQYF	TGTGCCAGCAGGGCTGGGACAGAATCTTACGAGCAGTACTTC
NA	NA	TRBV7-6	TRBJ2-6	CASSLNGLSSGANVLTF	TGTGCCAGCAGCTTAAACGGTTTGAGCTCTGGGGCCAACGTCCTGACTTTC
NA	few	TRBV3-1/TRBV3-2	TRBJ1-2	CASSQGQGVYGYTF	TGTGCCAGCAGCCAGGGCCAGGGTGTATATGGCTACACCTTC
TRBD1	NA	TRBV5-1	TRBJ2-7	CASSGGDAGGYEQYF	TGCGCCAGCAGTGGGGGCGATGCAGGGGGCTACGAGCAGTACTTC
TRBD1	NA	TRBV28	TRBJ2-4	CASTATGAGAKNIQYF	TGTGCCAGCACGGCCACAGGGGCGGGTGCCAAAAACATTCAGTACTTC
NA	NA	TRBV5-5	TRBJ1-6	CASSPSGGALSPLHF	TGTGCCAGCAGCCCCTCGGGGGGAGCGCTTTCACCCCTCCACTTT
NA	NA	TRBV6-6	TRBJ2-1	CASTPEGKGYNEQFF	TGTGCCAGCACCCCCGAGGGAAAAGGCTACAATGAGCAGTTCTTC
NA	NA	TRBV24-1	TRBJ2-2	CATGTTDVITGELFF	TGTGCCACCGGAACGACAGATGTAATAACCGGGGAGCTGTTTTTT
TRBD1	NA	TRBV6-1	TRBJ1-4	CASSGLQGQHNEKLFF	TGTGCCAGCAGTGGGCTACAGGGACAGCATAATGAAAAACTGTTTTTT
TRBD1	few	TRBV7-9	TRBJ1-2	CASSLTTGYNGYTF	TGTGCCAGCAGCTTAACGACAGGGTACAATGGCTACACCTTC
NA	NA	TRBV7-6	TRBJ2-7	CASSPNDIPYEQYF	TGTGCCAGCAGCCCCAACGACATACCATACGAGCAGTACTTC
NA	NA	TRBV12-3/TRBV12-4	TRBJ2-2	CASSPLNTGELFF	TGTGCCAGCAGCCCTCTCAACACCGGGGAGCTGTTTTTT
NA	NA	TRBV3-1/TRBV3-2	TRBJ2-2	CASSQEGGGSAGELFF	TGTGCCAGCAGCCAAGAAGGGGGGGGCAGCGCCGGGGAGCTGTTTTTT